This TCR beta chain was captured by sequencing in a study of spatial heterogeneity in lung cancer. Whole-study context: Sequences of the beta chain were consistently detected in greater numbers than alpha-chain sequences. Study findings and constraints: Ubiquitous expanded tumor TCRs appeared in blood more at resection than follow-up.

This CDR3 is built from 16 residues. Looked up from germline, CDR1 is MDHEN and CDR2 is SYDVKM. V lost 4 bases, J lost 1 base, and 14 bases lay in between. TCRdb used MiXCR to reprocess the 5' RACE reads, holding one entry per CDR3 protein. The sample carries tens of thousands of distinct CDR3 sequences, roughly 7% recorded once. Time point: sample taken at primary tumor resection. No cells were sorted before sequencing. The whole RNA sequenced was extracted from tumor, nontumor lung or frozen PBMC. The donors were 72 patients with non-small cell lung cancer that was early-stage and untreated. The table lists this clonotype with many counts. Its antigen is as yet unknown.

The chain recombines TRBV28 with TRBJ2-1, with D perhaps matching TRBD2 (5 bases). Sequenced material: PBMCs, taken at surgery. The TCR was taken from a female donor with early-stage non-small cell lung cancer. The CDR3 DNA reads as TGTGCCAGCAGTTCCCGGAGAGGGTGGTCCTACAATGAGCAGTTCTTC. It encodes CASSSRRGWSYNEQFF.